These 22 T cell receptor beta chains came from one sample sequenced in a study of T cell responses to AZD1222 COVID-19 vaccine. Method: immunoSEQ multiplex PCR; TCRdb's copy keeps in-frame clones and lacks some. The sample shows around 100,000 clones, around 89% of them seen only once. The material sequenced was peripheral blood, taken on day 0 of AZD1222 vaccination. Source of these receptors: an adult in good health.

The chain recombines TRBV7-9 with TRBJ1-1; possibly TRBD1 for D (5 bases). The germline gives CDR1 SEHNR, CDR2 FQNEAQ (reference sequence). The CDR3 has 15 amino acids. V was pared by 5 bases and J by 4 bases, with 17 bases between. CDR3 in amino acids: CASSPFGDLGTEAFF. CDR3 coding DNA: TGTGCCAGCAGCCCCTTTGGGGACTTGGGCACTGAAGCTTTCTTT.

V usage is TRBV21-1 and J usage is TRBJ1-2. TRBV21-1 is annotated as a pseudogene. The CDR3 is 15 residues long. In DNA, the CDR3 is TGTGCCAGCAGGGATTGGGCGGCCCGTAACTATGGCTACACCTTC. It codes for CASRDWAARNYGYTF.

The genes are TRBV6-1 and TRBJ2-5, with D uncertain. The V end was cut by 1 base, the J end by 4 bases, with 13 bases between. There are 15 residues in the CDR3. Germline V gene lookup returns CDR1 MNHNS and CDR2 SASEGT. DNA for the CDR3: TGTGCCAGCAGTGAAGTCGGCTCTGGAAGAGAGACCCAGTACTTC. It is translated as CASSEVGSGRETQYF.

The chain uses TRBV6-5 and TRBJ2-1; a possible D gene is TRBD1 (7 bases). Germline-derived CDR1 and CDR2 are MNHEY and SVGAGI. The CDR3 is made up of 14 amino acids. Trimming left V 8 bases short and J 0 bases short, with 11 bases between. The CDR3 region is CASQEGASYNEQFF. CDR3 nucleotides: TGTGCCAGCCAGGAGGGGGCCTCCTACAATGAGCAGTTCTTC.

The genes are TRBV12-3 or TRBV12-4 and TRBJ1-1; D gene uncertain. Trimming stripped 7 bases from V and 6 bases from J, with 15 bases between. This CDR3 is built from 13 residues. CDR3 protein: CASTYLSRAEAFF. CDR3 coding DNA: TGTGCCAGCACCTACCTATCGAGGGCTGAAGCTTTCTTT.

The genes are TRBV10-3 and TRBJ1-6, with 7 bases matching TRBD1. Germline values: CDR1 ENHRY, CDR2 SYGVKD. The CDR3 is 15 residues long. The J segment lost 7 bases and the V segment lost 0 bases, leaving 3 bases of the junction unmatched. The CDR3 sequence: CAISESLQGNSPLHF. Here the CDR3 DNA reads TGTGCCATCAGTGAGTCATTACAGGGGAATTCACCCCTCCACTTT.

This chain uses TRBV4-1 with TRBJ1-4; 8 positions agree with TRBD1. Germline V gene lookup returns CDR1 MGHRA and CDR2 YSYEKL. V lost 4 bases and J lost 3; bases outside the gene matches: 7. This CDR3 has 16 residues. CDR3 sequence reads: CASSLGQGRPNEKLFF. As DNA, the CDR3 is TGCGCCAGCAGCCTTGGACAGGGAAGGCCTAATGAAAAACTGTTTTTT.

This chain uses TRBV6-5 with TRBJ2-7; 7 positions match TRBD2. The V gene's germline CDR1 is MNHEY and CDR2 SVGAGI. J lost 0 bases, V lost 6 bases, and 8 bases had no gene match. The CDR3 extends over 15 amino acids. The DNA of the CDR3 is TGTGCCAGCAGGGACCCGTCGGGGGGCTCCTACGAGCAGTACTTC. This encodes CASRDPSGGSYEQYF.

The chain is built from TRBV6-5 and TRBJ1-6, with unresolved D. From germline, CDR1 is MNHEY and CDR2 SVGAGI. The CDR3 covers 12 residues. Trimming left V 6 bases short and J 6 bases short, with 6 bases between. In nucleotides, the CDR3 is TGTGCCAGCAGGGGTGTTAATTCACCCCTCCACTTT. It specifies CASRGVNSPLHF.

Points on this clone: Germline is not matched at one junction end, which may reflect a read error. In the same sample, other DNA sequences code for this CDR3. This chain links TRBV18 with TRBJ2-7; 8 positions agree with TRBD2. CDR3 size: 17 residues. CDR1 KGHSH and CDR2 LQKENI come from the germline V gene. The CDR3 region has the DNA TGTGCTAGCTCACCACCGACCCCTGCGGGGGGAACCTACGAGCAGTACTTC. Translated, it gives CASSPPTPAGGTYEQYF.

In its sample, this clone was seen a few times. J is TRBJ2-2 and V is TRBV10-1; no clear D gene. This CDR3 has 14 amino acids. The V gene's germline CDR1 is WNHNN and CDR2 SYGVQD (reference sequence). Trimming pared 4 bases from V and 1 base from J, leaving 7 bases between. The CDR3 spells CASSGPQNTGELFF. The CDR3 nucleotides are TGCGCCAGCAGTGGTCCCCAGAACACCGGGGAGCTGTTTTTT.

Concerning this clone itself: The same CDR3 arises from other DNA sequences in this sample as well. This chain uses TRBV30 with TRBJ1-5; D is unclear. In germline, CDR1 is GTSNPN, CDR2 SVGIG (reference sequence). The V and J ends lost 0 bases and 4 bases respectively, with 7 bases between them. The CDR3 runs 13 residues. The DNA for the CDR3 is TGTGCCTGGAGTGTCGGAGGGAATCAGCCCCAGCATTTT. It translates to CAWSVGGNQPQHF.

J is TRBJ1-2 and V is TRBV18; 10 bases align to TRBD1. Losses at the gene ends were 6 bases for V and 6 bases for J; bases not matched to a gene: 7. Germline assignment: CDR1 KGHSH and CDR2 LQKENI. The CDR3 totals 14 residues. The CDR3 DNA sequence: TGTGCCAGCTCGCTCGACAGGGGGCTGAATGGCTACACCTTC. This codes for CASSLDRGLNGYTF.

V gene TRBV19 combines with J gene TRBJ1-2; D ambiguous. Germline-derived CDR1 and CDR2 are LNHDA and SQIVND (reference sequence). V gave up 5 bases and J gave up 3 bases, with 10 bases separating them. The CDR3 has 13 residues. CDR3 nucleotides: TGTGCCAGTAGTTTTGACCGCTACTATGGCTACACCTTC. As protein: CASSFDRYYGYTF.

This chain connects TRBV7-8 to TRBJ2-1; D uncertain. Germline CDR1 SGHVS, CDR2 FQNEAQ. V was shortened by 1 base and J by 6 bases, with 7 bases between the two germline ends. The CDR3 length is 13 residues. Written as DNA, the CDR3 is TGTGCCAGCAGCTTAGTGTCATTCAATGAGCAGTTCTTC. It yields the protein CASSLVSFNEQFF.

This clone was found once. The CDR3 region is CASSTQGARYEQYF. CDR3 nucleotide sequence: TGCGCCAGCAGCACACAGGGGGCAAGGTACGAGCAGTACTTC. The chain combines TRBV4-1 with TRBJ2-7, with 9 bases matching TRBD1. CDR1 is MGHRA and CDR2 is YSYEKL in the germline V gene. This CDR3 contains 14 residues. The V gene end was trimmed by 5 bases and the J gene end by 4 bases; junction bases not matched to a gene: 6.

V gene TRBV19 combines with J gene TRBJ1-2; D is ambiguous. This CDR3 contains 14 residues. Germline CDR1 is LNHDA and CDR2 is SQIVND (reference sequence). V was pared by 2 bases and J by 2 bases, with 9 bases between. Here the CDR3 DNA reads TGTGCCAGTAGTATACGCCAGCTCAACTATGGCTACACCTTC. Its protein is CASSIRQLNYGYTF.

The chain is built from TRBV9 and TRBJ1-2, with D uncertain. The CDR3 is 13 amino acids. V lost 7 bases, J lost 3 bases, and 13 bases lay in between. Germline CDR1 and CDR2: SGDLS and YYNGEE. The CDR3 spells CASRGAEYYGYTF. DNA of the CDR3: TGTGCCAGCCGGGGTGCAGAGTACTATGGCTACACCTTC.

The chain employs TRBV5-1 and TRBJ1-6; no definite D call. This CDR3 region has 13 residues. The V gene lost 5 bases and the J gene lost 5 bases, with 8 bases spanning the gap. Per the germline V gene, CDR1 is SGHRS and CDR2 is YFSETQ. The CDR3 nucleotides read TGCGCCAGCAGTTCCGGGGATAATTCACCCCTCCACTTT. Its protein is CASSSGDNSPLHF. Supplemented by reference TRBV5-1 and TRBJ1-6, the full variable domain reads KAGVTQTPRYLIKTRGQQVTLSCSPISGHRSVSWYQQTPGQGLQFLFEYFSETQRNKGNFPGRFSGRQFSNSRSEMNVSTLELGDSALYLCASSSGDNSPLHFGNGTRLTVT.

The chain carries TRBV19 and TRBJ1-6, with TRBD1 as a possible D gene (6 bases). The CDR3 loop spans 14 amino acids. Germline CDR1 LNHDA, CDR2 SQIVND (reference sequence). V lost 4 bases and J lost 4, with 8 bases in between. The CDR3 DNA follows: TGTGCCAGTAGTACAGGGGATTATAATTCACCCCTCCACTTT. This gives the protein CASSTGDYNSPLHF.

The CDR3 reads CASTLGGSYEQYF. The CDR3 DNA reads TGTGCCAGCACCCTGGGGGGCTCCTACGAGCAGTACTTC. The chain joins TRBV12-3 or TRBV12-4 to TRBJ2-7; a weak D match, TRBD2 (6 bases). V was clipped by 7 bases and J by 0 bases, with 10 bases between them. CDR3 size: 13 residues.

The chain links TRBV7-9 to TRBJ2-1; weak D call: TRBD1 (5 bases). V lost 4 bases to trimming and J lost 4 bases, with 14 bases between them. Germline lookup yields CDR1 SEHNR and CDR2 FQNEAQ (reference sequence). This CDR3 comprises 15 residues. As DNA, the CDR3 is TGTGCCAGCAGCTATCGACAGCTGATATACAATGAGCAGTTCTTC. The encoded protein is CASSYRQLIYNEQFF.